The 27 T cell receptor beta chains below were found in one sample sequenced in a study of T cell repertoires in cytomegalovirus infection. TCRdb independently ran MiXCR on the reads; one entry per CDR3 protein. The sample comprises approximately 500,000 distinct CDR3 sequences, over 9% of which are singletons, and more than 8.5% rests with the top ten. Material for sequencing was PBMCs. The receptors originated from a human donor in good health (CMV status not recorded). Some clones in this sample may be carry-over from other donors' samples.

A few counts support this clonotype. A read error may be the cause here, since a much bigger clone is one base away. The J gene is TRBJ2-7, the V gene TRBV3-1; TRBD1 is a possible D gene (5 bases). Germline V gene lookup returns CDR1 LGHDT and CDR2 YNNKEL (reference sequence). The CDR3 length is 14 residues. V was clipped by 3 bases and J by 0 bases, with 9 bases between them. The CDR3 nucleotides read TGTGCCAGCAGCCACACGACAGCCTCCTACGAGCAGTACTTC. Amino acids: CASSHTTASYEQYF.

This clonotype has just a few counts. The rearrangement links TRBV13 to TRBJ1-5; TRBD1 matches at 7 bases. The CDR3 loop spans 14 amino acids. The germline CDR1 and CDR2 sequences are PRHDT and FYEKMQ (reference sequence). Trimming at V came to 5 bases and at J to 3 bases, leaving 4 bases not matched to a gene. In DNA, the CDR3 is TGTGCCAGCAGCCGGGGACAGCCCAATCAGCCCCAGCATTTT. This encodes CASSRGQPNQPQHF.

In this sample, this clonotype turned up many times. The chain has TRBV12-3 or TRBV12-4 and TRBJ1-1, with a weak D call TRBD1 (6 bases). CDR3 length: 16 amino acids. V was cut by 5 bases and J by 2 bases, with 18 bases left in between. The CDR3 loop reads CASSPHGGGPNTEAFF. DNA for the CDR3: TGTGCCAGCAGTCCCCATGGAGGGGGACCTAACACTGAAGCTTTCTTT.

This clonotype has a count of ten or more. The DNA of the CDR3 is TGTGCCAGTAGTATAGATCTAGCGGGAGGAAACATTCAGTACTTC. It specifies CASSIDLAGGNIQYF. The rearrangement uses TRBV19 and TRBJ2-4, with TRBD2 identical over 11 bases. There are 15 residues in the CDR3. CDR1 LNHDA and CDR2 SQIVND come from the germline V gene (reference sequence). J gave up 6 bases and V 0 bases, and 1 base lay outside the gene matches. Looking up the rest from reference TRBV19 and TRBJ2-4 gives the full variable domain: DGGITQSPKYLFRKEGQNVTLSCEQNLNHDAMYWYRQDPGQGLRLIYYSQIVNDFQKGDIAEGYSVSREKKESFPLTVTSAQKNPTAFYLCASSIDLAGGNIQYFGAGTRLSVL.

This clonotype was observed at least ten times. The chain is built from TRBV24-1 and TRBJ2-1; D might be TRBD2 (5 bases). Germline V lookup: CDR1 KGHDR, CDR2 SFDVKD. This CDR3 contains 14 residues. Trimming took 6 bases from V and 7 from J, leaving 15 bases between them. The CDR3 DNA is TGTGCCACCAGTTCCCCCTGGGGAGAGAATGAGCAGTTCTTC. Amino acid sequence: CATSSPWGENEQFF.

The chain carries TRBV5-6 and TRBJ2-1, with D perhaps being TRBD1 or TRBD2 (5 bases each). Trimming took 1 base from V and 2 from J, leaving 13 bases between them. The CDR3 has 16 amino acids. Germline CDR1 is SGHDT and CDR2 is YYEEEE. The chain's CDR3 is CASSLNGKGTYNEQFF. The DNA for the CDR3 is TGTGCCAGCAGCTTGAACGGGAAGGGGACCTACAATGAGCAGTTCTTC.

A word on this clonotype: A much larger clone sits a single nucleotide away, making a read error possible. The V call is TRBV28, the J call TRBJ2-1; TRBD2 matches 7 bases. The junction had 14 bases not matched to a gene; V was cut back by 11 bases and J by 7 bases. Germline CDR1 is MDHEN and CDR2 is SYDVKM. The CDR3 runs 14 residues. CDR3 nucleotides: TGTGCCTGCGAAAGGACTAGACCTCGAAATGAGCAGTTCTTC. This encodes CACERTRPRNEQFF. The whole variable domain, remainder taken from reference TRBV28 and TRBJ2-1, is DVKVTQSSRYLVKRTGEKVFLECVQDMDHENMFWYRQDPGLGLRLIYFSYDVKMKEKGDIPEGYSVSREKKERFSLILESASTNQTSMYLCACERTRPRNEQFFGPGTRLTVL.

The CDR3 protein is CASSPTATNNSPLHF. The CDR3 DNA reads TGTGCCAGCTCACCGACCGCAACTAATAATTCACCCCTCCACTTT. The gene calls are TRBV18 and TRBJ1-6; D call uncertain. The ends were cut back, 3 bases at V and 5 bases at J, with 11 bases in the middle. Looked up from germline, CDR1 is KGHSH and CDR2 is LQKENI. The CDR3 loop spans 15 amino acids.

V is TRBV28 and J is TRBJ2-1; 8 bases are shared with TRBD2. The CDR3 contains 13 residues. Germline CDR1 and CDR2: MDHEN and SYDVKM. Trimming took 5 bases from V and 7 from J; bases not matched to a gene: 4. CDR3 coding DNA: TGTGCCAGCAGTGTGGGACTAGGAAATGAGCAGTTCTTC. Amino acid sequence: CASSVGLGNEQFF.

The table lists this clonotype with a few counts. The DNA for the CDR3 is TGTGCCAGCAGCTTCGACAGGGGAGTCTACAATGAGCAGTTCTTC. Encoded protein: CASSFDRGVYNEQFF. This chain uses TRBV7-9 with TRBJ2-1; 8 positions match TRBD1. The CDR3 spans 15 residues. Losses at the gene ends were 3 bases for V and 3 bases for J; bases not matched to a gene: 4. The germline gives CDR1 SEHNR, CDR2 FQNEAQ (reference sequence).

The sample holds many counts of this clonotype. V gene TRBV7-8 combines with J gene TRBJ2-5, with a weak D call TRBD2 (7 bases). Trimming stripped 7 bases from V and 3 bases from J, with 21 bases between. CDR3 length: 16 amino acids. Germline values: CDR1 SGHVS, CDR2 FQNEAQ. CDR3 protein: CASIAGAGVSEETQYF. DNA for the CDR3: TGTGCCAGCATCGCGGGGGCGGGGGTGTCGGAAGAGACCCAGTACTTC.

The rearrangement joins TRBV9 to TRBJ2-1; D unresolved. CDR3 length: 17 amino acids. The V end was cut by 0 bases, the J end by 0 bases, with 13 bases between. The germline CDR1 and CDR2 sequences are SGDLS and YYNGEE. CDR3 protein: CASSVGVARSSYNEQFF. The CDR3 DNA follows: TGTGCCAGCAGCGTAGGTGTAGCCAGGAGCTCCTACAATGAGCAGTTCTTC.

This clonotype was recorded many times. The chain is built from TRBV7-7 and TRBJ2-5; 7 bases line up with TRBD1. CDR3 size: 13 residues. V lost 8 bases, J lost 2 bases, and 5 bases stayed unmatched. Per germline, CDR1 SSHAT and CDR2 FNYEAQ (reference sequence). This CDR3 reads CASAGGRQETQYF. CDR3 in DNA: TGTGCCAGCGCAGGGGGACGGCAAGAGACCCAGTACTTC.

As concerns this clonotype: One base away lies a much larger clone, so this may be a sequencing read error. As the CDR3 is not closed by the conserved phenylalanine or tryptophan, this likely results from a read error. This chain uses TRBV15 with TRBJ1-1, with D hard to call. The germline V gene has CDR1 LNHNV and CDR2 YYDKDF (reference sequence). This CDR3 contains 17 residues. Trimming stripped 0 bases from V and 0 bases from J, with 14 bases between. The CDR3 DNA follows: TGTGCCACCAGCAGAGATTTGGGCAGAGAACTGAACACTGAAGCTTTCTAT. Translating gives CATSRDLGRELNTEAFY.

The chain recombines TRBV2 with TRBJ2-7; 8 bases fit TRBD2. The CDR3 is made up of 13 amino acids. CDR1 is SNHLY and CDR2 is FYNNEI in the germline V gene. With 11 bases clipped from V and 2 bases from J, the junction kept 8 bases outside the gene matches. CDR3 sequence (DNA): TGTGCCGTTCCGGGGGGGCCTACCTACGAGCAGTACTTC. As protein: CAVPGGPTYEQYF.

This clonotype has just a few counts. The chain couples TRBV12-3 or TRBV12-4 to TRBJ1-1, with 8 bases aligning to TRBD1. This CDR3 has 15 amino acids. With 6 bases clipped from V and 1 base from J, the junction kept 7 bases outside the gene matches. CDR3 amino acids: CASSPDRGSNTEAFF. The CDR3 nucleotides read TGTGCCAGCAGCCCTGACAGGGGATCGAACACTGAAGCTTTCTTT.

This clonotype was seen repeatedly, ten times or more. This chain connects TRBV11-1 to TRBJ1-5; a weak D match, TRBD1 (5 bases). CDR1 SGHAT and CDR2 FQDESV come from the germline V gene (reference sequence). V lost 5 bases and J lost 2, with 13 bases in between. The CDR3 is 15 amino acids. The CDR3 reads CASSLRDSCNQPQHF. The CDR3 coding sequence is TGTGCCAGCAGCCTGCGGGACTCGTGCAATCAGCCCCAGCATTTT.

The chain joins TRBV13 to TRBJ1-2; no reliable D call. In germline, CDR1 is PRHDT, CDR2 FYEKMQ (reference sequence). This CDR3 has 15 residues. Trimming removed 5 bases from V and 2 bases from J, with 15 bases in between. CDR3 protein: CASSRAPTGNYGYTF. The CDR3 DNA is TGTGCCAGCAGCCGGGCCCCCACGGGCAACTATGGCTACACCTTC.

This clonotype was recorded a few times. The chain links TRBV12-3 or TRBV12-4 to TRBJ2-3, with a weak D call TRBD2 (6 bases). V was clipped by 3 bases and J by 3 bases, with 10 bases between them. The CDR3 loop spans 14 amino acids. This CDR3 reads CASSFGGWTDTQYF. CDR3 DNA: TGTGCCAGCAGTTTTGGAGGGTGGACAGATACGCAGTATTTT.

Ten or more counts support this clonotype. The gene calls are TRBV7-3 and TRBJ2-7, with D tentatively TRBD1 (5 bases). The CDR3 length is 13 residues. In germline, CDR1 is SGHTA, CDR2 FQGTGA. V dropped 5 bases and J dropped 1 base, with 9 bases sitting between them. The DNA for the CDR3 is TGTGCCAGCAGCCCACCAGGGTCCTACGAGCAGTACTTC. The encoded protein is CASSPPGSYEQYF.

This clonotype came up many times. The chain combines TRBV7-9 with TRBJ1-6; 9 bases align to TRBD1. The ends lost 4 bases at V and 10 bases at J; junction bases unmatched: 8. CDR1 is SEHNR and CDR2 is FQNEAQ in the germline V gene (reference sequence). This CDR3 spans 15 amino acids. The CDR3 is CASSSGTGIESPLHF. The CDR3 DNA reads as TGTGCCAGCAGCTCCGGGACAGGGATCGAGTCACCCCTCCACTTT.

The chain recombines TRBV6-2 or TRBV6-3 with TRBJ2-1; unclear D gene. Trimming removed 2 bases at V and 2 bases at J, with 10 bases between. The CDR3 contains 15 residues. From germline, CDR1 is MNHEY and CDR2 SVGEGT. Here the CDR3 DNA reads TGTGCCAGCAGTTACCCTCTGCCCCCCTACAATGAGCAGTTCTTC. This gives the protein CASSYPLPPYNEQFF.

Comment on this clonotype: Relative to the germline gene, one junction end is altered; a read error may explain this. This chain joins TRBV4-2 and TRBJ2-5; 7 positions match TRBD2. Germline CDR1 reads LGHNA; CDR2 reads YNFKEQ. The CDR3 loop spans 12 amino acids. The CDR3 loop is CASSQGPGLPGF. DNA of the CDR3: TGTGCCAGCAGCCAGGGACCGGGACTACCAGGCTTC.

This clonotype was observed a few times. The chain combines TRBV20-1 with TRBJ2-1; D is uncertain. The CDR3 totals 15 residues. Per the germline V gene, CDR1 is DFQATT and CDR2 is SNEGSKA (reference sequence). The V gene lost 1 base and the J gene lost 2 bases, with 12 bases spanning the gap. The CDR3 coding sequence is TGCAGTGCTAGAGTGGATTCGGACCCCTACAATGAGCAGTTCTTC. Encoded protein: CSARVDSDPYNEQFF.

This clonotype was picked up many times. The V call is TRBV19, the J call TRBJ2-5; D possibly corresponds to TRBD2 (6 bases). Germline V CDR1 and CDR2: LNHDA, SQIVND (reference sequence). The length of the CDR3 is 14 residues. Trimming removed 5 bases at V and 4 bases at J, with 14 bases between. Here the CDR3 reads CASSDSGGGETQYF. CDR3 in DNA: TGTGCCAGTAGTGATAGCGGTGGGGGAGAGACCCAGTACTTC.

Many counts were recorded for this clonotype. The chain links TRBV11-2 to TRBJ2-3; a possible D gene is TRBD2 (6 bases). Germline CDR1 is SGHAT and CDR2 is FQNNGV. The CDR3 extends over 12 amino acids. V was clipped by 1 base and J by 12 bases, with 11 bases between them. The CDR3 region has the DNA TGTGCCAGCAGCTTAGGACTAGGGCCCCAGTATTTT. As protein: CASSLGLGPQYF.

This clonotype has at least ten counts. J is TRBJ2-3 and V is TRBV5-1, with a tentative D call TRBD2 (6 bases). V was shortened by 4 bases and J by 5 bases, with 14 bases between the two germline ends. This CDR3 is built from 14 residues. Germline loops: CDR1 SGHRS, CDR2 YFSETQ. CDR3 sequence reads: CASSERGLLDTQYF. Written as DNA, the CDR3 is TGCGCCAGCAGCGAAAGGGGACTGTTAGATACGCAGTATTTT.